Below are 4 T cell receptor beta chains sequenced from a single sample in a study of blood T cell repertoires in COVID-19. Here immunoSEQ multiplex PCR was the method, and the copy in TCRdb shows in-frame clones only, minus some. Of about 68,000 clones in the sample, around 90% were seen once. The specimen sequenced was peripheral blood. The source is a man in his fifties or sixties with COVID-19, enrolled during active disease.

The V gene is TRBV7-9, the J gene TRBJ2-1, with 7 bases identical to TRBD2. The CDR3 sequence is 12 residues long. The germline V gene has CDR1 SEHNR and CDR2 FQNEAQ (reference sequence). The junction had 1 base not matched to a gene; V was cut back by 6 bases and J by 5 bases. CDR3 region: CASRAGNNEQFF. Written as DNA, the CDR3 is TGTGCCAGCAGAGCGGGGAACAATGAGCAGTTCTTC.

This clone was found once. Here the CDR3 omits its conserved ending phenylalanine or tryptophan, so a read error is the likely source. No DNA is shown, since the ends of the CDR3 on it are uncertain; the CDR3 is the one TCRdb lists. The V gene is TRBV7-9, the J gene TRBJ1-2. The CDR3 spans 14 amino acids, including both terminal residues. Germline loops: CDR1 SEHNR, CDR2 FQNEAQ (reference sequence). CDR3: CASSLSSGYILRFV.

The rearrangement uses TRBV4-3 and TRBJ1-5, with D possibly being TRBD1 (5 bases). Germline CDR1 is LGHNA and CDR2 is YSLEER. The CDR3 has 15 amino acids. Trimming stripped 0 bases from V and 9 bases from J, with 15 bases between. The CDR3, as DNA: TGCGCCAGCAGCCAAGATCGACAGAGGTTGGGGCCCCAGCATTTT. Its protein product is CASSQDRQRLGPQHF.

The CDR3 nucleotides read TGTGCCAGCACCCTACAGGGGGCCACAGATACGCAGTATTTT. It encodes CASTLQGATDTQYF. The chain has TRBV5-8 and TRBJ2-3; 9 nucleotides line up with TRBD1. Germline-derived CDR1 and CDR2 are SGHTS and YDEGEE. V lost 6 bases, J lost 2 bases, and 4 bases stayed unmatched. The CDR3 is 14 amino acids.